One sample yielded the 17 T cell receptor beta chains listed below, sequenced in a study of CD8 T cells in Susac syndrome. Random-hexamer reverse transcription was applied to roughly 0.5 to 1 ug RNA. TCRdb redid the calling of the immunoSEQ multiplex PCR reads with MiXCR, one entry per CDR3 protein. The sample contains under 200,000 distinct CDR3 sequences, 95% to 96% of which appear only once. Sequenced: CD4+ T cells from PBMCs. Every receptor here comes from a human donor with Susac syndrome.

J is TRBJ2-7 and V is TRBV14; D assignment may be TRBD1 or TRBD2 (5 bases each). CDR3 size: 19 residues. V lost 6 bases and J 4 bases, leaving 31 bases between the germline ends. Germline CDR1 and CDR2: SGHDN and FVKESK. The CDR3 nucleotides read TGTGCCAGCAGACAGAAAAGGGTCGACCCCCGGGACCAAGAATACGAGCAGTACGTC. Protein: CASRQKRVDPRDQEYEQYV.

The chain joins TRBV9 to TRBJ2-3; D remains ambiguous. Trimming left V 0 bases short and J 5 bases short, with 7 bases between. The germline V gene encodes CDR1 SGDLS and CDR2 YYNGEE. This CDR3 comprises 13 residues. CDR3 sequence: CASSVEWGDTQYF. DNA of the CDR3: TGTGCCAGCAGCGTAGAGTGGGGAGATACGCAGTATTTT.

CDR3: CASGGRIDSPLHF. CDR3 DNA sequence: TGTGCCAGCGGCGGTCGTATCGATTCACCCCTCCACTTT. V usage is TRBV7-2 and J usage is TRBJ1-6; D not resolved. With 8 bases removed from V and 8 bases from J, the gap between germline ends came to 13 bases. CDR1 and CDR2 (germline): SGHTA, FQGNSA. The CDR3 extends over 13 amino acids.

This clonotype was seen only once. J is TRBJ2-5 and V is TRBV15, with a weak D call TRBD1 (5 bases). V was shortened by 3 bases and J by 1 base, with 9 bases between the two germline ends. Germline V gene sequence: CDR1 LNHNV, CDR2 YYDKDF (reference sequence). This CDR3 is built from 14 residues. CDR3 in DNA: TGTGCCACCAGCAGCCAGGGTGCCCAAGAGACCCAGTACTTC. It encodes CATSSQGAQETQYF.

The chain has TRBV14 and TRBJ1-5, with D possibly being TRBD1 (5 bases). The CDR3 has 18 residues. V was clipped by 1 base and J by 0 bases, with 16 bases between them. Germline V gives CDR1 SGHDN, CDR2 FVKESK. The CDR3 region has the DNA TGTGCCAGCAGCCAAGTAAGGGTACAGGAGTATAGCAATCAGCCCCAGCATTTT. Translated, it gives CASSQVRVQEYSNQPQHF. Using reference TRBV14 and TRBJ1-5 for the parts outside the CDR3, the full variable domain is EAGVTQFPSHSVIEKGQTVTLRCDPISGHDNLYWYRRVMGKEIKFLLHFVKESKQDESGMPNNRFLAERTGGTYSTLKVQPAELEDSGVYFCASSQVRVQEYSNQPQHFGDGTRLSIL.

This sequence joins TRBV18 and TRBJ1-1; weak D call: TRBD1 (5 bases). The CDR3 runs 14 residues. Germline lookup yields CDR1 KGHSH and CDR2 LQKENI. V lost 4 bases and J lost 1, with 10 bases in between. This chain's CDR3 is CASSQERGNTEAFF. CDR3 nucleotides: TGTGCCAGCTCACAAGAAAGGGGGAACACTGAAGCTTTCTTT.

The chain combines TRBV5-1 with TRBJ2-6, with D perhaps assigned TRBD1 or TRBD2 (6 bases each). Trimming took off 4 bases at V and 2 bases at J, with 16 bases between the two ends. CDR1 and CDR2 from the germline V gene are SGHRS and YFSETQ. This CDR3 is built from 17 residues. CDR3 sequence: CASSGRQPGAGANVLTF. The DNA of the CDR3 is TGCGCCAGCAGCGGGAGGCAACCAGGGGCTGGGGCCAACGTCCTGACTTTC. The full variable domain, with the rest looked up from reference TRBV5-1 and TRBJ2-6, is KAGVTQTPRYLIKTRGQQVTLSCSPISGHRSVSWYQQTPGQGLQFLFEYFSETQRNKGNFPGRFSGRQFSNSRSEMNVSTLELGDSALYLCASSGRQPGAGANVLTFGAGSRLTVL.

V gene TRBV20-1 combines with J gene TRBJ2-7; 9 bases are shared with TRBD1. The germline V gene has CDR1 DFQATT and CDR2 SNEGSKA (reference sequence). CDR3 length: 13 residues. J was trimmed by 5 bases and V by 1 base; bases with no gene match: 3. CDR3 DNA sequence: TGCAGTGCTAGAGGGACAGGGGTCGACGAGCAGTACTTC. As protein: CSARGTGVDEQYF.

The genes are TRBV7-9 and TRBJ1-2; unclear D gene. CDR3 length: 12 residues. The germline gives CDR1 SEHNR, CDR2 FQNEAQ (reference sequence). Trimming left V 5 bases short and J 4 bases short, with 8 bases between. The CDR3 nucleotides read TGTGCCAGCAGCAGAGACCTCTATGGCTACACCTTC. Protein sequence: CASSRDLYGYTF.

CDR3: CASSEGRERTIQYF. The CDR3 DNA sequence: TGTGCCAGCAGTGAGGGGCGGGAGAGGACCATTCAGTACTTC. This chain connects TRBV2 to TRBJ2-4, with 7 bases identical to TRBD2. The V gene's germline CDR1 is SNHLY and CDR2 FYNNEI. Trimming took 3 bases from V and 9 from J; bases not matched to a gene: 8. This CDR3 comprises 14 residues.

The chain recombines TRBV2 with TRBJ1-4; a weak D match, TRBD1 (6 bases). With 8 bases removed from V and 6 bases from J, the gap between germline ends came to 16 bases. The germline V gene has CDR1 SNHLY and CDR2 FYNNEI. This CDR3 region has 14 residues. Here the CDR3 DNA reads TGTGCCAGCGGGGGGTCACAGGGTTATGAAAAACTGTTTTTT. Its translation: CASGGSQGYEKLFF.

V usage is TRBV20-1 and J usage is TRBJ2-3; D may be TRBD2 (5 bases). The CDR3 has 12 amino acids. V shed 7 bases and J shed 1 base, with 9 bases lying between them. CDR1 DFQATT and CDR2 SNEGSKA come from the germline V gene (reference sequence). The chain's CDR3 is CSGGKGTDTQYF. The CDR3 DNA reads as TGCAGTGGAGGGAAGGGCACAGATACGCAGTATTTT.

This rearrangement joins TRBV7-2 to TRBJ2-2; tentative D call: TRBD1 (6 bases). The germline CDR1 and CDR2 sequences are SGHTA and FQGNSA. V was pared by 6 bases and J by 3 bases, with 14 bases between. This CDR3 region has 15 residues. The chain's CDR3 is CASSSQGRDTGELFF. In nucleotides, the CDR3 is TGTGCCAGCAGTAGTCAGGGGCGCGACACCGGGGAGCTGTTTTTT.

Only one count was recorded for this clonotype. V is TRBV28 and J is TRBJ2-2; 9 bases are shared with TRBD1. Germline CDR1 MDHEN, CDR2 SYDVKM. V was pared by 7 bases and J by 4 bases, with 16 bases of the junction left unmatched. This CDR3 contains 18 residues. DNA of the CDR3: TGTGCCAGCACAAGTCAACCCGGACAGGGGTCTCTCACCGGGGAGCTGTTTTTT. Protein: CASTSQPGQGSLTGELFF.

A single count supports this clonotype. The chain links TRBV27 to TRBJ2-3, with 7 bases that match TRBD2. This CDR3 spans 17 amino acids. Germline loops: CDR1 MNHEY, CDR2 SMNVEV (reference sequence). V shed 8 bases and J 0 bases; nucleotides not matched to a gene: 14. CDR3 nucleotide sequence: TGTGCCAGCGCTCCCAGGTCCCTGGGACTAAGCACAGATACGCAGTATTTT. Translated, it gives CASAPRSLGLSTDTQYF.

V usage is TRBV6-5 and J usage is TRBJ2-2, with 9 bases aligning to TRBD1. Unmatched junction bases numbered 8, after V lost 5 bases and J lost 7 bases. The CDR3 extends over 15 amino acids. Germline-derived CDR1 and CDR2 are MNHEY and SVGAGI. The CDR3 DNA reads TGTGCCAGCAGTAGATGGGACAGGGCTATCGGGGAGCTGTTTTTT. This sequence encodes CASSRWDRAIGELFF.

This clonotype was seen only once. The V and J genes are TRBV20-1 and TRBJ1-3; D is ambiguous. The CDR3 has 12 amino acids. Per germline, CDR1 DFQATT and CDR2 SNEGSKA (reference sequence). The V and J ends lost 4 bases and 3 bases respectively, with 7 bases between them. CDR3 in DNA: TGCAGTGCTAACAGCAATGGAAACACCATATATTTT. This gives the protein CSANSNGNTIYF.